These 10 T cell receptor beta chains were sequenced from one sample in a study of blood T cell repertoires in COVID-19. The repertoire was sequenced with immunoSEQ multiplex PCR; TCRdb's copy has only in-frame clones and lacks some. This table has 95,000 or so clones, approximately 86% appearing once. Material for sequencing was peripheral blood. These receptors were collected from a man aged 80 or over with active or convalescent COVID-19.

The chain employs TRBV11-2 and TRBJ2-1; maybe TRBD2 (6 bases). Per the germline V gene, CDR1 is SGHAT and CDR2 is FQNNGV. CDR3 size: 14 residues. V was trimmed by 0 bases and J by 10 bases, leaving 13 bases between them. The CDR3 DNA follows: TGTGCCAGCAGCTTAGATCGGTTAGCGGAAGAGCAGTTCTTC. Translating gives CASSLDRLAEEQFF.

CDR3 in amino acids: CASSHGQGPYSYEQYF. In nucleotides, the CDR3 is TGTGCCAGCAGCCACGGACAGGGACCCTATTCCTACGAGCAGTACTTC. The chain employs TRBV7-2 and TRBJ2-7; the match to TRBD1 covers 8 bases. This CDR3 spans 16 amino acids. The V and J ends lost 5 bases and 1 base, in that order; junction bases with no gene match: 10. Germline lookup yields CDR1 SGHTA and CDR2 FQGNSA.

The V and J genes are TRBV7-2 and TRBJ2-1; D is unresolved. Trimming shortened V by 2 bases and J by 0 bases, and 14 bases separated the two germline ends. Germline V gene lookup returns CDR1 SGHTA and CDR2 FQGNSA. There are 17 residues in the CDR3. The CDR3, as DNA: TGTGCCAGCAGCTTATTCTTCTCCCCCAGCTCCTACAATGAGCAGTTCTTC. It encodes CASSLFFSPSSYNEQFF.

The chain has TRBV3-1 (or the pseudogene TRBV3-2) and TRBJ2-1; 13 bases match TRBD2. The CDR3 runs to 17 residues. The germline gives CDR1 LGHDT, CDR2 YNNKEL (reference sequence). The V segment lost 2 bases and the J segment 4 bases; nucleotides outside the gene matches: 5. CDR3 bases: TGTGCCAGCAGCCAAACTAGCGGGAGGGCGGTTTACAATGAGCAGTTCTTC. This codes for CASSQTSGRAVYNEQFF.

This rearrangement joins TRBV5-4 to TRBJ2-1; possibly TRBD2 for D (5 bases). The CDR3 loop spans 14 amino acids. Germline-derived CDR1 and CDR2 are SGHNT and YYREEE (reference sequence). Trimming shortened V by 6 bases and J by 0 bases, and 10 bases separated the two germline ends. The CDR3 is CASNPEVSYNEQFF. In DNA form, the CDR3 reads TGTGCCAGCAACCCGGAGGTCTCCTACAATGAGCAGTTCTTC. Full variable domain (outside the CDR3, taken from reference TRBV5-4 and TRBJ2-1): ETGVTQSPTHLIKTRGQQVTLRCSSQSGHNTVSWYQQALGQGPQFIFQYYREEENGRGNFPPRFSGLQFPNYSSELNVNALELDDSALYLCASNPEVSYNEQFFGPGTRLTVL.

The rearrangement links TRBV6-6 to TRBJ2-7; 11 positions agree with TRBD2. V dropped 6 bases and J dropped 4; count of bases not matched to a gene: 11. Germline lookup yields CDR1 MNHNY and CDR2 SVGAGI (reference sequence). The CDR3 extends over 16 amino acids. Written as DNA, the CDR3 is TGTGCCAGCAGGAGACTAGCGGGGCACCAATCGTACGAGCAGTACTTC. This codes for CASRRLAGHQSYEQYF.

This sequence joins TRBV7-2 and TRBJ2-3, with 9 positions matching TRBD2. With V trimmed by 4 bases and J by 6 bases, 5 bases remained unmatched. The CDR3 runs to 14 residues. The germline CDR1 and CDR2 sequences are SGHTA and FQGNSA. This CDR3 reads CASSSGLAGDTQYF. In DNA form, the CDR3 reads TGTGCCAGCAGCTCGGGACTAGCAGGGGATACGCAGTATTTT.

This sequence joins TRBV27 and TRBJ2-2, with 7 bases lining up with TRBD1. V shed 5 bases and J 4 bases; nucleotides not matched to a gene: 4. The CDR3 sequence is 14 residues long. Looked up from germline, CDR1 is MNHEY and CDR2 is SMNVEV (reference sequence). The CDR3 spells CASSLGQSTGELFF. As DNA, the CDR3 is TGTGCCAGCAGTCTGGGACAGTCCACCGGGGAGCTGTTTTTT.

The genes are TRBV12-5 and TRBJ2-3, with 15 bases lining up with TRBD2. With 6 bases clipped from V and 5 bases from J, the junction kept 6 bases outside the gene matches. Germline CDR1 reads LGHNT; CDR2 reads FRNRAP. CDR3 size: 16 residues. The CDR3 loop is CASGPGLAGGVDTQYF. CDR3 in DNA: TGTGCTAGTGGCCCCGGACTAGCGGGAGGGGTAGATACGCAGTATTTT.

The rearrangement joins TRBV5-1 to TRBJ2-2, with 15 bases identical to TRBD2. The germline V gene has CDR1 SGHRS and CDR2 YFSETQ. The trim removed 4 bases at V and 3 bases at J, leaving 4 bases unmatched. The CDR3 runs 17 residues. CDR3 protein: CASSIGTSGRYTGELFF. CDR3 bases: TGCGCCAGCAGCATCGGGACTAGCGGGAGGTACACCGGGGAGCTGTTTTTT.